A selection of T cell receptor beta chains follows, all from one sample in a study of blood T cell repertoires in COVID-19. The method was immunoSEQ multiplex PCR; TCRdb's version includes in-frame clones alone and lacks a portion of them. The table includes about 310,000 clones, roughly 90% detected once. Specimen: PBMCs or T cells enriched from blood (not recorded which). The receptor source for this set is a woman younger than 45 who had recovered from COVID-19. Each CDR3 is given with its conserved first and last residue. A D gene is named only where the DNA matches it firmly. Some rows have no size entry. The others give once, few or many, or a class for an expanded clone.

cdr3_nt | cdr3_aa | v_call | d_call | clone_size | cdr3_length | j_call
TGCGCCAGCAGCTTGGGGACAGGGATCGGCTACACCTTC | CASSLGTGIGYTF | TRBV5-1 | TRBD1 | - | 13 | TRBJ1-2
TGTGCCAGCAGCTTGGATCGGGCTAGCGGGAGTTACAATGAGCAGTTCTTC | CASSLDRASGSYNEQFF | TRBV5-4 | TRBD2 | - | 17 | TRBJ2-1
TGTGCCAGCAGCCTGATTGGCATCCATAATTCACCCCTCCACTTT | CASSLIGIHNSPLHF | TRBV7-2 | - | - | 15 | TRBJ1-6
TGTGCCAGCAGCTTATGGGTTAGCGGGAGTTTTAGCTACGAGCAGTACTTC | CASSLWVSGSFSYEQYF | TRBV5-6 | TRBD2 | - | 17 | TRBJ2-7
TGCGCCAGCAGCCAACCCCCCTGGGGGGGAACTAATGAAAAACTGTTTTTT | CASSQPPWGGTNEKLFF | TRBV4-3 | - | - | 17 | TRBJ1-4
TGTGCCAGCAGTTTAACGAGGAAAGCTTTCTTT | CASSLTRKAFF | TRBV28 | - | few | 11 | TRBJ1-1
TGTGCCAGCAGTTTAACACACCTTTCTGGGGGCTCAGGAAACACCATATATTTT | CASSLTHLSGGSGNTIYF | TRBV27 | - | - | 18 | TRBJ1-3
TGTGCCCCTGCTAGGAGAGGCTACACCTTC | CAPARRGYTF | TRBV21-1 | - | - | 10 | TRBJ1-2
TGTGCCAGCAGCTTAGCGATTGACGGGACAGGGTTACTCGGAATAAGTGGCTACACCTTC | CASSLAIDGTGLLGISGYTF | TRBV7-2 | TRBD1 | - | 20 | TRBJ1-2
TGTGCCAGCAACGAGCAGGTCTACGAGCAGTACTTC | CASNEQVYEQYF | TRBV6-5 | - | - | 12 | TRBJ2-7